These 18 T cell receptor beta chains were all obtained from the same sample, sequenced in a study of blood T cell repertoires in COVID-19. Only in-frame clones appear in the TCRdb table, and some are missing; sequencing was by immunoSEQ multiplex PCR. The sample contains around 100,000 clones, more than 60% of which appear only once. Sequenced: peripheral blood. All receptors come from a man between 70 and 80 years old with active or convalescent COVID-19.

This CDR3 is CASSGDSYNSPLHF. The DNA for the CDR3 is TGTGCCAGCAGCGGGGACTCCTATAATTCACCCCTCCACTTT. This rearrangement joins TRBV6-5 to TRBJ1-6; D is ambiguous. V lost 6 bases, J lost 0 bases, and 6 bases lay in between. This CDR3 spans 14 amino acids. Germline V gene data show CDR1 as MNHEY and CDR2 as SVGAGI.

V and J are TRBV5-4 and TRBJ2-3, with 8 bases that match TRBD2. Germline values: CDR1 SGHNT, CDR2 YYREEE (reference sequence). This CDR3 contains 16 residues. Germline trimming cut 4 bases from V and 0 bases from J; bases unmatched to any gene: 7. CDR3 loop: CASSIGGDGSTDTQYF. DNA for the CDR3: TGTGCCAGCAGCATCGGGGGGGACGGGAGCACAGATACGCAGTATTTT.

In its sample, this clone was seen once. The genes are TRBV11-2 and TRBJ2-1; 10 positions agree with TRBD2. Germline loops: CDR1 SGHAT, CDR2 FQNNGV. The CDR3 runs to 13 residues. With 0 bases clipped from V and 13 bases from J, the junction kept 3 bases outside the gene matches. CDR3 nucleotide sequence: TGTGCCAGCAGCTTAGAGATAGCGGGAGGTCAGTTCTTC. Translation gives CASSLEIAGGQFF. Drawing the rest from reference TRBV11-2 and TRBJ2-1, the complete variable domain is EAGVAQSPRYKIIEKRQSVAFWCNPISGHATLYWYQQILGQGPKLLIQFQNNGVVDDSQLPKDRFSAERLKGVDSTLKIQPAKLEDSAVYLCASSLEIAGGQFFGPGTRLTVL.

This chain uses TRBV19 with TRBJ2-4; 8 bases align to TRBD2. Germline-derived CDR1 and CDR2 are LNHDA and SQIVND (reference sequence). The CDR3 is 12 residues long. V shed 7 bases and J 9 bases; nucleotides not matched to a gene: 5. CDR3 nucleotides: TGTGCCAGTACTCGGGGGGGTGGCATTCAGTACTTC. Translated: CASTRGGGIQYF. The full variable domain, with the rest looked up from reference TRBV19 and TRBJ2-4, is DGGITQSPKYLFRKEGQNVTLSCEQNLNHDAMYWYRQDPGQGLRLIYYSQIVNDFQKGDIAEGYSVSREKKESFPLTVTSAQKNPTAFYLCASTRGGGIQYFGAGTRLSVL.

V usage is TRBV5-1 and J usage is TRBJ2-4, with 9 nucleotides matching TRBD1. The CDR3 covers 16 residues. V was clipped by 0 bases and J by 6 bases; unmatched bases: 7. Germline-derived CDR1 and CDR2 are SGHRS and YFSETQ. The CDR3 DNA reads as TGCGCCAGCAGCTTGGCGGCGGGACAGGGAACAAACATTCAGTACTTC. This sequence encodes CASSLAAGQGTNIQYF.

This sequence joins TRBV7-2 and TRBJ1-2, with a weak D call TRBD1 (6 bases). Germline assignment: CDR1 SGHTA and CDR2 FQGNSA. The CDR3 covers 15 residues. Trimming took off 3 bases at V and 6 bases at J, with 17 bases between the two ends. The CDR3 DNA reads as TGTGCCAGCAGCTTGTCCCGGGACACCGGGAATGGCTACACCTTC. Translated: CASSLSRDTGNGYTF.

This clone came up once. CDR3 nucleotides: TGCGCCAGCAGTCAATCGGGGAGGGCGGGAGAGACCCAGTACTTC. Protein sequence: CASSQSGRAGETQYF. This chain uses TRBV23-1 with TRBJ2-5; 7 positions agree with TRBD2. TRBV23-1 is filed as an ORF, its function uncertain. With 0 bases clipped from V and 4 bases from J, the junction kept 5 bases outside the gene matches. CDR3 length equals 15 residues.

This chain connects TRBV3-1 (or the pseudogene TRBV3-2) to TRBJ2-5; perhaps TRBD1 as D (6 bases). The V gene lost 4 bases and the J gene lost 5 bases, with 17 bases spanning the gap. The CDR3 is 15 residues long. Germline lookup yields CDR1 LGHDT and CDR2 YNNKEL (reference sequence). DNA of the CDR3: TGTGCCAGCAGCCGCCAAACAGGGAAGGGGGAGACCCAGTACTTC. Translating it yields CASSRQTGKGETQYF.

This clone was found many times. Additional DNA sequences in this sample encode the identical CDR3. This chain links TRBV12-3 or TRBV12-4 with TRBJ1-1; D is possibly TRBD1 (6 bases). V lost 6 bases and J 4 bases, leaving 9 bases between the germline ends. The CDR3 is 12 amino acids. The CDR3 region has the DNA TGTGCCAGCAGCCGGACAGTCACTGAAGCTTTCTTT. Translated: CASSRTVTEAFF.

The CDR3 DNA follows: TGTGCCAGCAGCCCCCGCGGCTTCTCTGGGGCCAACGTCCTGACTTTC. Its protein product is CASSPRGFSGANVLTF. This rearrangement joins TRBV7-9 to TRBJ2-6; no definite D call. The CDR3 contains 16 residues. V was shortened by 5 bases and J by 0 bases, with 11 bases between the two germline ends. The germline gives CDR1 SEHNR, CDR2 FQNEAQ (reference sequence).

This rearrangement joins TRBV25-1 to TRBJ1-2; D might be TRBD1 (6 bases). The CDR3 extends over 13 amino acids. Between the trimmed V and J ends, which lost 3 bases and 4 bases, there was a span of 9 bases. Germline V lookup: CDR1 MGHDK, CDR2 SYGVNS. The CDR3 nucleotides are TGTGCCAGCAGTGACGCAGGGGTCTATGGCTACACCTTC. It specifies CASSDAGVYGYTF.

CDR3 coding DNA: TGCAGTGCTAGTCGGACAGGGGAGGAAGCCAAAAACATTCAGTACTTC. Encoded protein: CSASRTGEEAKNIQYF. The V call is TRBV20-1, the J call TRBJ2-4; 9 bases map to TRBD1. Trimming took 3 bases from V and 0 from J; bases not matched to a gene: 6. The CDR3 spans 16 residues. CDR1 is DFQATT, CDR2 SNEGSKA, per germline (reference sequence).

V usage is TRBV5-1 and J usage is TRBJ2-2; TRBD2 matches 10 bases. This CDR3 region has 20 residues. Losses at the gene ends were 0 bases for V and 0 bases for J; bases not matched to a gene: 11. Germline-derived CDR1 and CDR2 are SGHRS and YFSETQ. CDR3 nucleotides: TGCGCCAGCAGCTTGGGAGGGGGCGGACTAGCGGTCCCGAACACCGGGGAGCTGTTTTTT. The encoded protein is CASSLGGGGLAVPNTGELFF. Using reference TRBV5-1 and TRBJ2-2 for the parts outside the CDR3, the full variable domain is KAGVTQTPRYLIKTRGQQVTLSCSPISGHRSVSWYQQTPGQGLQFLFEYFSETQRNKGNFPGRFSGRQFSNSRSEMNVSTLELGDSALYLCASSLGGGGLAVPNTGELFFGEGSRLTVL.

The CDR3 DNA reads TGTGCCTGGAGTACGGCAGGGGCCCGTTTCTCAAGACCTTATAATTCACCCCTCCACTTT. This translates into CAWSTAGARFSRPYNSPLHF. This chain uses TRBV30 with TRBJ1-6; a weak D match, TRBD1 (6 bases). CDR3 size: 20 residues. Germline CDR1 reads GTSNPN; CDR2 reads SVGIG (reference sequence). Trimming stripped 2 bases from V and 4 bases from J, with 27 bases between.

The rearrangement links TRBV10-1 to TRBJ2-2, with a possible D match to TRBD2 (6 bases). This CDR3 region has 16 residues. V lost 5 bases and J 0 bases, leaving 13 bases between the germline ends. Germline CDR1 WNHNN, CDR2 SYGVQD (reference sequence). The CDR3 bases are TGCGCCAGCAGTTCTCCGGGGGTCGCGAACACCGGGGAGCTGTTTTTT. Translated: CASSSPGVANTGELFF.

This sequence joins TRBV7-9 and TRBJ2-5; 9 bases align to TRBD1. Per the germline V gene, CDR1 is SEHNR and CDR2 is FQNEAQ (reference sequence). The CDR3 runs to 14 residues. With V trimmed by 3 bases and J by 5 bases, 4 bases remained unmatched. This CDR3 is CASSLGTGQETQYF. DNA for the CDR3: TGTGCCAGCAGCTTGGGGACAGGGCAGGAGACCCAGTACTTC.

This chain links TRBV9 with TRBJ2-7; the match to TRBD1 covers 10 bases. Unmatched junction bases numbered 2, after V lost 2 bases and J lost 3 bases. The CDR3 covers 14 residues. In germline, CDR1 is SGDLS, CDR2 YYNGEE. The CDR3 region is CASSVDRGHYEQYF. In DNA, the CDR3 is TGTGCCAGCAGCGTCGACAGGGGGCACTACGAGCAGTACTTC.

The chain couples TRBV28 to TRBJ2-6; D is uncertain. Germline CDR1 MDHEN, CDR2 SYDVKM. The V end lost 2 bases, the J end lost 4 bases, and 9 bases lay between the germline ends. This CDR3 has 15 residues. CDR3 sequence reads: CASSLTTSGANVLTF. DNA for the CDR3: TGTGCCAGCAGTTTAACGACAAGCGGGGCCAACGTCCTGACTTTC.